Listed below are T cell receptor beta chains from one sample, sequenced in a study of T cells expressing NK-cell markers. TCRdb reanalyzed the 5' RACE reads, giving one entry per CDR3 protein sequence and no DNA. This sample's table reports hundreds of thousands of distinct CDR3 sequences. The source material was blood T cells: a sorted CD56 or NKG2C T cell subset, CD4+ or CD8+ T cells, or bulk PBMC T cells (not recorded which). These receptors were obtained from a man aged 18-69 years in good health. Each CDR3 is given with its conserved first and last residue. Each record gives: V gene, CDR3 length, J gene, CDR3 protein.

TRBV2	13	TRBJ1-2	CASSGEGSDGYTF
TRBV20-1	15	TRBJ2-7	CSASVGQGKRYEQYF
TRBV6-1	16	TRBJ2-2	CASSVGSGTDTGELFF
TRBV20-1	14	TRBJ1-2	CSARVGSHGTGYTF
TRBV12-3/TRBV12-4	16	TRBJ2-5	CASSNLAGGLVKTQYF
TRBV2	15	TRBJ1-2	CASSRQGHSNYGYTF
TRBV6-2/TRBV6-3	16	TRBJ2-1	CATKSPLAGARNEQFF
TRBV12-3/TRBV12-4	16	TRBJ2-5	CASSPNVGGGRETQYF
TRBV6-5	14	TRBJ1-2	CASSYWAGNYGYTF
TRBV5-1	17	TRBJ2-7	CASSLANLGGSGNEQYF
TRBV19	12	TRBJ1-2	CASTLDGDGYTF
TRBV5-6	19	TRBJ2-7	CASSLPTKHRGVFSYEQYF
TRBV7-9	14	TRBJ1-1	CASSPQGETTEAFF
TRBV4-2	16	TRBJ2-7	CASSPTTGTSGNEQYF
TRBV20-1	13	TRBJ1-5	CSAKRTGVQPQHF
TRBV12-3/TRBV12-4	16	TRBJ1-1	CASRNNPGGRNTEAFF
TRBV18	15	TRBJ2-7	CASSPIRTGDYEQYF
TRBV2	14	TRBJ2-5	CASMQFSLEETQYF
TRBV6-1	14	TRBJ2-3	CASRKTTHTDTQYF
TRBV7-9	13	TRBJ1-2	CASSPSGGQGYTF
TRBV4-1	15	TRBJ2-3	CASSTKGGSTDTQYF
TRBV3-1	14	TRBJ1-2	CASSPPGRLTSYTF